These 20 T cell receptor beta chains were all obtained from the same sample, sequenced in a study of OX40 agonist ivuxolimab in advanced cancers. TCRdb's copy holds only in-frame clones and misses some; the assay was immunoSEQ multiplex PCR. The sample has about 70,000 clones; around 85% are singletons. The sequenced sample was CD4+ or CD8+ T cells sorted from blood, obtained in a trial of the OX40 agonist ivuxolimab. These receptors were taken from an adult with an advanced solid tumor such as melanoma, head and neck, liver or kidney cancer.

The chain recombines TRBV27 with TRBJ1-5; 7 positions agree with TRBD1. Germline CDR1 reads MNHEY; CDR2 reads SMNVEV (reference sequence). This CDR3 is built from 16 residues. V was pared by 9 bases and J by 2 bases, with 13 bases of the junction left unmatched. The CDR3 DNA sequence: TGTGCCAGTAAGACTTACAGGGGTACAGGCAATCAGCCCCAGCATTTT. Protein: CASKTYRGTGNQPQHF.

The rearrangement uses TRBV7-2 and TRBJ2-5; 10 nucleotides agree with TRBD2. The germline CDR1 and CDR2 sequences are SGHTA and FQGNSA. Unmatched junction bases numbered 4, after V lost 2 bases and J lost 1 base. The CDR3 sequence is 16 residues long. The CDR3 region has the DNA TGTGCCAGCAGCTTACCTAGCGGGAGTATCCAAGAGACCCAGTACTTC. This sequence encodes CASSLPSGSIQETQYF.

The gene calls are TRBV6-1 and TRBJ1-2; 7 nucleotides agree with TRBD1. With V trimmed by 5 bases and J by 5 bases, 5 bases remained unmatched. The CDR3 spans 13 residues. Germline loops: CDR1 MNHNS, CDR2 SASEGT. CDR3 in amino acids: CASSPRQGYGYTF. In DNA form, the CDR3 reads TGTGCCAGCAGTCCGCGACAGGGATATGGCTACACCTTC.

This sequence joins TRBV9 and TRBJ2-5; D not resolved. Germline loops: CDR1 SGDLS, CDR2 YYNGEE. This CDR3 has 15 residues. V lost 2 bases and J lost 7, with 18 bases in between. CDR3 in DNA: TGTGCCAGCAGCGTTACGCCTGGGGTATTCGGGACCCAGTACTTC. Its protein product is CASSVTPGVFGTQYF.

This clone was seen more than once but under ten times. The chain couples TRBV2 to TRBJ1-1; 8 nucleotides match TRBD1. Germline V gives CDR1 SNHLY, CDR2 FYNNEI. The CDR3 has 12 residues. Trimming took 4 bases from V and 6 from J; bases not matched to a gene: 1. CDR3 DNA: TGTGCCAGCAGTGCGACAGGGGCTGAAGCTTTCTTT. This gives the protein CASSATGAEAFF. Supplemented by reference TRBV2 and TRBJ1-1, the full variable domain reads EPEVTQTPSHQVTQMGQEVILRCVPISNHLYFYWYRQILGQKVEFLVSFYNNEISEKSEIFDDQFSVERPDGSNFTLKIRSTKLEDSAMYFCASSATGAEAFFGQGTRLTVV.

The genes are TRBV5-1 and TRBJ2-7; 12 bases fit TRBD2. This CDR3 has 15 residues. V shed 4 bases, J shed 5 bases, and the junction held 7 bases outside the gene matches. Germline CDR1 and CDR2: SGHRS and YFSETQ. CDR3: CASSQGLAGLDEQYF. CDR3 DNA sequence: TGCGCCAGCAGCCAAGGACTAGCGGGATTGGACGAGCAGTACTTC.

The gene calls are TRBV19 and TRBJ2-4; no reliable D call. The V end lost 3 bases, the J end lost 0 bases, and 9 bases lay between the germline ends. The CDR3 sequence is 15 residues long. The germline V gene encodes CDR1 LNHDA and CDR2 SQIVND (reference sequence). In DNA form, the CDR3 reads TGTGCCAGTAGTATTTCGGTTCTAGCCAAAAACATTCAGTACTTC. Protein product: CASSISVLAKNIQYF.

The CDR3 region has the DNA TGTGCCTGGGGACTAGCGGGAGCGCACCGCGAGCAGTACTTC. Translated, it gives CAWGLAGAHREQYF. V is TRBV30 and J is TRBJ2-7, with 13 positions matching TRBD2. Trimming at V came to 5 bases and at J to 6 bases, leaving 7 bases not matched to a gene. This CDR3 has 14 amino acids. Germline CDR1 GTSNPN, CDR2 SVGIG (reference sequence).

The V and J genes are TRBV6-5 and TRBJ1-2; D gene uncertain. Trimming left V 4 bases short and J 7 bases short, with 10 bases between. CDR3 length: 12 amino acids. Germline loops: CDR1 MNHEY, CDR2 SVGAGI. The CDR3 DNA sequence: TGTGCCAGCAGTTCCCTTAATGGTGGCTACACCTTC. Its translation: CASSSLNGGYTF.

The chain combines TRBV13 with TRBJ1-2; no reliable D call. This CDR3 is built from 14 residues. CDR1 PRHDT and CDR2 FYEKMQ come from the germline V gene (reference sequence). Trimming cost V 0 bases and J 4 bases, with 9 bases left between them. The CDR3 region has the DNA TGTGCCAGCAGCTTAGGACAGATATCCTATGGCTACACCTTC. Its translation: CASSLGQISYGYTF.

V and J are TRBV28 and TRBJ2-2, with D uncertain. CDR3 length equals 13 residues. The ends were cut back, 1 base at V and 9 bases at J, with 9 bases in the middle. Germline-derived CDR1 and CDR2 are MDHEN and SYDVKM. The CDR3 nucleotides read TGTGCCAGCAGTTTATTCGGCAAACGGGAGCTGTTTTTT. Translating gives CASSLFGKRELFF. Complete variable domain (other parts from reference TRBV28 and TRBJ2-2): DVKVTQSSRYLVKRTGEKVFLECVQDMDHENMFWYRQDPGLGLRLIYFSYDVKMKEKGDIPEGYSVSREKKERFSLILESASTNQTSMYLCASSLFGKRELFFGEGSRLTVL.

The chain has TRBV5-6 and TRBJ1-1, with no clear D. The length of the CDR3 is 11 residues. Trimming left V 5 bases short and J 8 bases short, with 10 bases between. Germline CDR1 is SGHDT and CDR2 is YYEEEE. DNA for the CDR3: TGTGCCAGCAGTGATGCGACAGAAGCTTTCTTT. It specifies CASSDATEAFF.

This clone was seen a handful of times. V is TRBV9 and J is TRBJ2-1; D unclear. CDR3 length: 16 amino acids. Germline-derived CDR1 and CDR2 are SGDLS and YYNGEE. The V end was cut by 0 bases, the J end by 6 bases, with 16 bases between. The CDR3 DNA reads TGTGCCAGCAGCGTAGGCAACCCCCTTGAAAGCAATGAGCAGTTCTTC. The encoded protein is CASSVGNPLESNEQFF.

For the CDR3, the DNA is TGTGCCAGTACCCTGAATGGACCACGCAGTCAGCCCCAGCATTTT. Protein product: CASTLNGPRSQPQHF. The chain joins TRBV19 to TRBJ1-5, with no clear D. This CDR3 spans 15 amino acids. The V end lost 7 bases, the J end lost 6 bases, and 19 bases lay between the germline ends. From germline, CDR1 is LNHDA and CDR2 SQIVND (reference sequence).

The chain recombines TRBV7-9 with TRBJ1-5, with 9 bases lining up with TRBD1. The V gene's germline CDR1 is SEHNR and CDR2 FQNEAQ (reference sequence). The CDR3 is made up of 14 amino acids. V lost 5 bases and J lost 12; bases outside the gene matches: 11. The CDR3 sequence is CASSRDRDARDQHF. As DNA, the CDR3 is TGTGCCAGCAGCCGGGACAGGGATGCGCGGGACCAGCATTTT.

The chain employs TRBV7-6 and TRBJ2-5, with D possibly being TRBD1 or TRBD2 (5 bases each). The CDR3 spans 14 residues. Germline CDR1 and CDR2: SGHVS and FNYEAQ. Between the trimmed V and J ends, which lost 1 base and 7 bases, there was a span of 13 bases. CDR3 residues: CASSLVSSTGTQYF. The DNA for the CDR3 is TGTGCCAGCAGCTTAGTTTCTAGCACAGGGACCCAGTACTTC.

The J gene is TRBJ2-5, the V gene TRBV7-9; 10 nucleotides match TRBD2. Germline lookup yields CDR1 SEHNR and CDR2 FQNEAQ (reference sequence). The V and J ends lost 2 bases and 5 bases, in that order; junction bases with no gene match: 8. The length of the CDR3 is 16 residues. CDR3 region: CASSLLGSGGAETQYF. The CDR3 DNA is TGTGCCAGCAGCTTATTGGGAAGCGGGGGGGCGGAGACCCAGTACTTC.

This chain joins TRBV5-1 and TRBJ2-7; D is possibly TRBD1 (5 bases). V shed 0 bases and J shed 3 bases, with 10 bases lying between them. Germline loops: CDR1 SGHRS, CDR2 YFSETQ. The CDR3 sequence is 14 residues long. The CDR3 sequence: CASSLAGMVYEQYF. CDR3 bases: TGCGCCAGCAGCTTGGCAGGGATGGTCTACGAGCAGTACTTC.

Here the CDR3 DNA reads TGTGCCAGCAGCCAGGGAAGATCGGACCCCTACGAGCAGTACTTC. This gives the protein CASSQGRSDPYEQYF. The V gene is TRBV5-4, the J gene TRBJ2-7; TRBD1 is a possible D gene (5 bases). The length of the CDR3 is 15 residues. V was cut by 4 bases and J by 2 bases, with 16 bases left in between. Germline V gives CDR1 SGHNT, CDR2 YYREEE (reference sequence).

CDR3 DNA: TGCGCCAGCAGCGCTATGGCCGGGGAGCTGTTTTTT. Its translation: CASSAMAGELFF. V is TRBV5-1 and J is TRBJ2-2; D is ambiguous. The ends were cut back, 4 bases at V and 6 bases at J, with 7 bases in the middle. This CDR3 is built from 12 residues. Germline lookup yields CDR1 SGHRS and CDR2 YFSETQ.